The source of this T cell receptor (beta chain) is a study of CXCR3-negative and CXCR3-positive naive CD8 T cells. Study results and caveats: TRB CDR3 hydrophobicity was greater in CXCR3-positive naive cells than in CXCR3-negative naive cells.

A note on this clonotype: Its antigen remains unidentified.

Looked up from germline, CDR1 is MNHEY and CDR2 is SVGEGT. The CDR3 runs to 16 residues. With UMI labels, 5' RACE was used to prepare the TRB cDNA libraries. TCRdb reprocessed the 5' RACE reads; each CDR3 protein has one entry and no DNA is given. In total, the table holds some 150,000 distinct CDR3 sequences. Sequencing was done on a sample of naive CXCR3+ CD8+ T cells from blood. As for subset: CD45RO-CCR7+CD27+CD95- naive CD8+ T cells expressing CXCR3 (TNR3+). This chain links TRBV6-2 or TRBV6-3 with TRBJ2-2; TCRdb calls TRBD1, which cannot be checked without DNA. The source is a human donor in good health. Some clones in this sample may be carry-over from other donors' samples. The CDR3 loop is CGTLSAGGVYTGELFF.